Following are 21 T cell receptor beta chains from one sample sequenced in a study of CD8 T cells in ankylosing spondylitis. Whole-study results and caveats: One TCR beta motif, made up of roughly 8 highly homologous variants, appeared characteristic of ankylosing spondylitis blood.

Their antigens are not known. TCRdb itself ran the 5' RACE reads through MiXCR, one entry per CDR3 protein. The table lists approximately 220,000 distinct CDR3 sequences, around 16% of them singletons, with about two fifths in the top ten. The material sequenced was blood, either unsorted or a sorted T cell fraction (not recorded which). Receptors were obtained from a male donor with ankylosing spondylitis.

This clonotype was picked up a small number of times. The chain recombines TRBV29-1 with TRBJ2-3; 10 bases map to TRBD1. Germline CDR1 is SQVTM and CDR2 is ANQGSEA. There are 19 residues in the CDR3. The J segment lost 6 bases and the V segment lost 4 bases, leaving 22 bases of the junction unmatched. The CDR3 sequence: CSVVYSVSTGGILWDTQYF. The CDR3 DNA sequence: TGCAGCGTTGTTTATTCCGTCTCGACAGGGGGCATTTTGTGGGATACGCAGTATTTT.

As concerns this clonotype: A junction boundary mismatches the germline segment, possibly from a read error. The chain employs TRBV27 and TRBJ2-3; 9 nucleotides align to TRBD2. The germline gives CDR1 MNHEY, CDR2 SMNVEV (reference sequence). The CDR3 has 11 residues. The DNA of the CDR3 is TGTGCCAGCAGCCTAGGGACTAGCCTTCATTTT. As protein: CASSLGTSLHF.

The chain carries TRBV30 and TRBJ2-2; D call uncertain. CDR3 length: 15 residues. V lost 0 bases and J 6 bases, leaving 14 bases between the germline ends. In germline, CDR1 is GTSNPN, CDR2 SVGIG (reference sequence). The CDR3 DNA follows: TGTGCCTGGAGTGTTGTAGACCCCCTCGCCGGGGAGCTGTTTTTT. It specifies CAWSVVDPLAGELFF.

This clonotype was observed a handful of times. This chain joins TRBV7-3 and TRBJ2-3, with 8 bases fitting TRBD2. The CDR3 sequence is 14 residues long. Unmatched junction bases numbered 7, after V lost 0 bases and J lost 11 bases. Germline V lookup: CDR1 SGHTA, CDR2 FQGTGA. The CDR3 nucleotides read TGTGCCAGCAGCTTAACGGGACTAGGTGTCGAGCAGTATTTT. This encodes CASSLTGLGVEQYF.

This clonotype was recorded a few times. This CDR3 reads CASTTGVGGEQYF. In DNA, the CDR3 is TGTGCCAGCACTACGGGAGTTGGTGGCGAGCAGTACTTC. The chain is built from TRBV6-1 and TRBJ2-7; D may be TRBD2 (6 bases). Looked up from germline, CDR1 is MNHNS and CDR2 is SASEGT. The V gene lost 7 bases and the J gene lost 6 bases, with 16 bases spanning the gap. CDR3 size: 13 residues.

The rearrangement links TRBV30 to TRBJ2-7, with 7 bases matching TRBD1. J lost 0 bases, V lost 8 bases, and 4 bases had no gene match. CDR1 is GTSNPN and CDR2 is SVGIG in the germline V gene (reference sequence). This CDR3 has 12 residues. DNA of the CDR3: TGTGCCATGACAGGGATCTCCTACGAGCAGTACTTC. This codes for CAMTGISYEQYF.

CDR3: CASSYGSGGLQETQYF. CDR3 sequence (DNA): TGTGCCAGCAGTTACGGTAGCGGGGGCCTCCAAGAGACCCAGTACTTC. The chain combines TRBV6-5 with TRBJ2-5; TRBD2 aligns across 9 bases. The CDR3 contains 16 residues. V shed 2 bases, J shed 1 base, and the junction held 5 bases outside the gene matches. CDR1 is MNHEY, CDR2 SVGAGI, per germline.

About this clonotype: A much larger clone is a single base away; this may be a read error. This sequence joins TRBV4-2 and TRBJ2-2, with D unclear. Trimming pared 6 bases from V and 1 base from J, leaving 3 bases between. This CDR3 has 12 amino acids. Germline CDR1 and CDR2: LGHNA and YNFKEQ. Here the CDR3 reads CASSQNTGELFF. The CDR3 DNA reads as TGTGCCAGCAGTCAGAACACCGGGGAGCTGTTTTTT.

On this clonotype itself: An end of the junction differs from the germline gene, which may be a read error. The CDR3 reads CASEPLERYQQYF. CDR3 sequence (DNA): TGTGCCAGCGAACCACTTGAACGCTACCAGCAGTACTTC. J is TRBJ2-7 and V is TRBV6-1; D not certain. This CDR3 has 13 residues. Per the germline V gene, CDR1 is MNHNS and CDR2 is SASEGT.

The chain has TRBV4-3 and TRBJ2-1; 8 bases are a match to TRBD1. This CDR3 region has 16 residues. Looked up from germline, CDR1 is LGHNA and CDR2 is YSLEER. Unmatched junction bases numbered 8, after V lost 4 bases and J lost 3 bases. The CDR3 sequence is CASSRLKGQDYNEQFF. In DNA form, the CDR3 reads TGCGCCAGCAGCCGCCTAAAGGGACAGGACTACAATGAGCAGTTCTTC.

The chain is built from TRBV10-3 and TRBJ2-7; D gene ambiguous. CDR3 length equals 13 residues. Germline V lookup: CDR1 ENHRY, CDR2 SYGVKD. V dropped 2 bases and J dropped 1 base, with 6 bases sitting between them. The CDR3 spells CAISEVGSYEQYF. The CDR3 nucleotides are TGTGCCATCAGTGAGGTGGGTTCCTACGAGCAGTACTTC.

The chain has TRBV7-2 and TRBJ2-1, with D unclear. In germline, CDR1 is SGHTA, CDR2 FQGNSA. The V end lost 1 base, the J end lost 0 bases, and 10 bases lay between the germline ends. The CDR3 loop spans 16 amino acids. The CDR3 here is CASSLVGYSSYNEQFF. CDR3 nucleotides: TGTGCCAGCAGCTTAGTGGGTTACAGCTCCTACAATGAGCAGTTCTTC. The full variable domain, rest sourced from reference TRBV7-2 and TRBJ2-1, is GAGVSQSPSNKVTEKGKDVELRCDPISGHTALYWYRQSLGQGLEFLIYFQGNSAPDKSGLPSDRFSAERTGGSVSTLTIQRTQQEDSAVYLCASSLVGYSSYNEQFFGPGTRLTVL.

J is TRBJ2-2 and V is TRBV5-1, with D maybe TRBD1 (5 bases). The CDR3 consists of 16 residues. Germline V gives CDR1 SGHRS, CDR2 YFSETQ. V lost 0 bases, J lost 1 base, and 10 bases lay in between. Written as DNA, the CDR3 is TGCGCCAGCAGCTTGGTCAGGGCCGTGAACACCGGGGAGCTGTTTTTT. It yields the protein CASSLVRAVNTGELFF.

V gene TRBV7-6 combines with J gene TRBJ2-1, with 9 bases that match TRBD2. V lost 5 bases, J lost 9 bases, and 8 bases stayed unmatched. The CDR3 is 14 amino acids. Looked up from germline, CDR1 is SGHVS and CDR2 is FNYEAQ. The CDR3 region has the DNA TGTGCCAGCAGCCGTGGACTAGCGCGGGGTGAGCAGTTCTTC. The encoded protein is CASSRGLARGEQFF.

The chain joins TRBV10-3 to TRBJ2-5; 12 bases are a match to TRBD2. The CDR3 loop spans 16 amino acids. Trimming removed 5 bases from V and 6 bases from J; junction bases left unmatched: 10. The germline CDR1 and CDR2 sequences are ENHRY and SYGVKD. CDR3 bases: TGTGCCATCAGTCCGCTAGCGGGAGGGCCGGGGAAGACCCAGTACTTC. Protein sequence: CAISPLAGGPGKTQYF.

This clonotype was counted only a few times. This chain uses TRBV15 with TRBJ2-5, with TRBD2 as a possible D gene (5 bases). The CDR3 consists of 14 residues. Germline values: CDR1 LNHNV, CDR2 YYDKDF (reference sequence). V lost 5 bases and J lost 2, with 12 bases in between. This chain's CDR3 is CATSLTGLQETQYF. For the CDR3, the DNA is TGTGCCACCAGCCTTACCGGACTGCAAGAGACCCAGTACTTC.

This clonotype turned up a few times. The chain combines TRBV27 with TRBJ1-1; D is possibly TRBD1 (6 bases). CDR3 size: 15 residues. The V and J ends lost 5 bases and 4 bases respectively, with 17 bases between them. From germline, CDR1 is MNHEY and CDR2 SMNVEV (reference sequence). The CDR3 nucleotides read TGTGCCAGCAGTCTCCTGGGGGGGGCTAGCACTGAAGCTTTCTTT. This gives the protein CASSLLGGASTEAFF.

The chain carries TRBV10-3 and TRBJ2-2, with TRBD1 as a possible D gene (6 bases). This CDR3 is built from 13 residues. Germline CDR1 is ENHRY and CDR2 is SYGVKD. Deletions cut 3 bases from V and 8 bases from J, with 10 bases between. CDR3 sequence reads: CAISDNREGELFF. As DNA, the CDR3 is TGTGCCATCAGTGACAACAGGGAGGGGGAGCTGTTTTTT.

This clonotype was recorded a few times. The chain is built from TRBV12-3 or TRBV12-4 and TRBJ1-1; D is perhaps TRBD1 (6 bases). The V gene lost 3 bases and the J gene lost 3 bases, with 20 bases spanning the gap. The CDR3 covers 17 residues. CDR3 DNA: TGTGCCAGCAGTTTGTCAACGCCGGAGGGGGGAGACACTGAAGCTTTCTTT. This gives the protein CASSLSTPEGGDTEAFF.

This clonotype appeared a few times. This chain joins TRBV12-3 or TRBV12-4 and TRBJ2-7; D is unresolved. CDR3 length: 13 residues. V dropped 2 bases and J dropped 6 bases, with 11 bases sitting between them. The CDR3 region is CASSLSYPPEQYF. The CDR3 coding sequence is TGTGCCAGCAGTTTAAGCTACCCACCCGAGCAGTACTTC.

This clonotype was detected only a few times. The rearrangement joins TRBV2 to TRBJ1-2; TRBD1 agrees at 9 bases. In germline, CDR1 is SNHLY, CDR2 FYNNEI. This CDR3 spans 16 amino acids. The V gene end was trimmed by 5 bases and the J gene end by 4 bases; junction bases not matched to a gene: 11. CDR3 DNA sequence: TGTGCCAGCAGTCCGGGACAGGGCGGCGATGGCTATGGCTACACCTTC. This codes for CASSPGQGGDGYGYTF.